This T cell receptor beta chain was recovered during a study of cytomegalovirus exposure and HLA in healthy donors (dated by TCRdb to 2015 to 2018). Background on the whole study: According to an earlier analysis of a few hundred of the donors, about 179 million T cells yielded 90 million to 130 million unique TCR beta sequences and about 300 Gb of sequence data. Typing coverage differed by locus: A, B, C, DRB1 and DQB1 were typed in roughly 620-630 donors, DQA1 in approximately 520, DPA1 in 600 to 610, and DPB1 in around 490. Besides the first cohort of approximately 710 subjects, a separate validation cohort made up of 90 to 150 different subjects was used. Roughly five DR-DQ haplotypes were handled as single units for association and clustering, since linkage in the cohort was strong. Both class I and class II loci were covered by HLA typing, at four-digit resolution. The later analysis used no new phenotypic data to find candidate immune exposures, relying instead on TCR beta sequences and their occurrence across donors. Roughly 300 gigabases of sequencing data and 91 million or so unique TCR sequences made up an early release that covered approximately 650 HLA-typed donors. Of the roughly 400 genotyped donors, approximately 83% fell in the genetic ancestry cluster associated with self-reported Caucasian donors. The study used immunosequencing to profile the T cell repertoires of 600 to 850 subjects and linked those repertoires to cytomegalovirus serostatus. In a later analysis, previously published TCR beta repertoires from 666 donors were re-analyzed and high-resolution HLA genotyping was added so that TCR occurrence patterns could be studied. On average, 235,054 unique TCR beta nucleotide sequences were sequenced per donor among some 420 genotyped donors of the cohort, with 15% to 20% of those sequences being non-productive. All discovery cohort repertoires had been generated using a single sequencing platform. In an earlier analysis of 500 to 650 of the donors, high-throughput TCR beta sequencing was used to judge whether each TCR beta V gene segment behaved as functional or pseudogenic. Donor age, sex, ethnicity and CMV serostatus were compiled alongside the repertoire data. The study was designed to test whether signatures of past pathogen exposure could be identified by cataloging public T cell receptors. A later genetic analysis used genome-wide SNP genotypes for about 60% of the roughly 700 donors, treating that subset as a discovery cohort. To predict cytomegalovirus infection status, the study combined high-throughput TCR immunosequencing, statistical association of individual TCRs with disease status, and machine learning.

Findings and caveats that apply to the study as a whole: An association between a missense DCLRE1C variant and V-gene and J-gene trimming of TCR beta chains was found in a later genetic analysis and replicated in an independent cohort. The earlier analysis of nearly 600 of the donors excluded approximately 17 rarely observed V segments, including chromosome 9 orphons, because counts were too low. According to a later analysis, TCR association rates differed among HLA loci, with DRB1 alleles showing the most associated TCRs and HLA-C alleles showing the fewest. Strong co-occurrence of HLA alleles, especially DR and DQ, made assigning TCR associations to individual alleles difficult. In an earlier analysis of some 500 of the donors, most TCR beta V segments appeared in productive rearrangements about 87% or about 30% of the time, broadly matching IMGT annotations. The cohort was sequenced for TCR beta chains only, and without alpha or paired-chain data the features that could be detected were limited. Because the 87-base-pair reads could not distinguish some IMGT-functional V segments, including TRBV6-2 and TRBV6-3, those segments were excluded. A later analysis found that HLA-associated TCR beta chains were more clonally expanded and had lower generation probabilities than equally common non-associated chains. The presence/absence analyses assumed that sequencing depth was roughly uniform across donors, and that assumption may not be true. In a later analysis, most CMV-associated TCR beta chains were found to appear HLA-restricted, with HLA associations seemingly driven largely by CMV exposure. A later analysis reported that several top co-occurrence clusters appeared linked to parvovirus B19, influenza, CMV and Epstein-Barr virus. The classifier was reported to diagnose cytomegalovirus status with high specificity and sensitivity in both the original and validation cohorts. Because some donors lacked HLA typing at each locus, the association tests relied only on the typed subset. Correlated functional status among segregating V segments might reflect linkage disequilibrium, but an unknown experimental factor could not be ruled out. Specific HLA alleles were associated with over 15,000 TCR beta sequences at a false discovery rate of 0.05 in a later analysis. A further reported finding was that TCR beta sequences accurately predicted the HLA-A and HLA-B alleles for most subjects in the first cohort. It was suggested by the authors that the approach could potentially be generalized to other disease states and immunological phenotypes. The only immune exposure information available for the cohort was CMV serostatus. Most TCR sequences were observed very rarely across donors, whereas some public TCRs were present in many individuals. In the study, approximately 160 TCR beta chains were listed as associated with cytomegalovirus. According to a later genetic analysis, donors in an Asian-associated ancestry cluster had fewer N-insertions in productive TCRs than the approximately 700-donor mean. A group of highly shared sequence variants was considered likely to be a technical artifact of the sequencing pipeline. In vitro tests confirmed that a few of the cytomegalovirus-associated TCR beta chains recognize cytomegalovirus antigens.

The cohort comprised around 700 healthy bone marrow donors. At the time of sampling, all cohort members were nominally healthy, though unrecorded immune exposures were likely present. The donor tested CMV seronegative, placing the donor among the 350 to 400 seronegative members of the cohort. Each donor provided a peripheral blood sample, and peripheral blood mononuclear cells were used for TCR beta sequencing. Genomic DNA was extracted from the blood cell samples with the Qiagen DNeasy Blood Extraction Kit. The library was generated by the immunoSEQ multiplex PCR assay. For the multiplex PCR, a mixture combining 60 forward primers for TCR Vbeta segments and 13 reverse primers for TCR Jbeta segments was used. The CDR3 region of rearranged TCR beta genes was amplified from genomic DNA by a multiplex PCR assay. Amplified TCR beta libraries were sequenced as 87-base-pair reads on the Illumina HiSeq System. Processing in the source paper ran as follows. Across the 500 to 750 repertoires, a later analysis counted about 81 million unique TCR beta chains, around 10 million of which were shared by at least two donors. Raw reads were error-corrected and collapsed into unique sequences by a nearest-neighbor algorithm in which closely related sequences were merged to remove PCR and sequencing errors. Alignment of CDR3 sequences to IMGT reference sequences was used to assign V, D and J gene segments. For a sequence to be retained, at least a six-nucleotide match to both a V gene segment and a J gene segment was required. Rearrangements were called productive when the CDR3 lacked stop codons and stayed in frame with V and J; all others were non-productive. CDR3 was defined according to IMGT convention as the region running from the second conserved V-encoded cysteine to the conserved J-encoded phenylalanine. In an earlier analysis of around 570 of the donors, sequences lacking an unambiguous match to a single V gene segment were excluded. In an earlier analysis of 450 to 700 of the donors, V segments were called functional above 56.7% productive rearrangements and were called segregating when the between-donor standard deviation exceeded 5%. A statistical classification framework was built to diagnose cytomegalovirus status from the catalog of TCR beta chain sequences. In a later analysis, TCR nucleotide sequences were compared against IMGT/GENE-DB human TR gene sequences so that V and J genes could be assigned. A later analysis assigned CDR3 sequences and most-parsimonious VDJ recombination scenarios with the TCRdist pipeline. In a later analysis, each TCR beta chain was defined by its CDR3 amino acid sequence together with its V-gene family, and reads without a unique V-gene family were excluded. In a later analysis, approximately 640 highly shared, low-generation-probability nucleotide sequences were removed to address suspected cross-contamination and a sequencing artifact. A later analysis calculated a clonal expansion index for each public chain from normalized within-repertoire ranks of inferred template counts. In a later analysis, generation probabilities were computed with a VDJ recombination model fitted to out-of-frame rearrangements, and the resulting probabilities were checked against IGoR. In a later analysis, hypergeometric tests were used to score TCR-TCR, TCR-HLA and TCR-CMV co-occurrence, with a repertoire-size bias correction applied to TCR pairs. A later analysis estimated false discovery rates by permuting HLA or CMV assignments 20 times. In a later analysis, co-occurring TCRs were grouped using DBSCAN, with TCRdist sequence similarity added in when clustering inside HLA-allele-positive subsets. Repertoires with fewer than 30,000 or more than 120,000 public chains were left out of co-occurrence clustering, as were five repertoires with anomalous nucleotide sharing. TCRdb mirrors the immuneACCESS table, restricted to in-frame sequences. Some clones are absent from its copies; in checked studies, under half trace to an unresolved V gene, and the reason for the others is unknown. V, J and clone size reflect that table, while D and trimming were determined from the DNA. For this sample there are 84,000 or so clones; 65% to 85% appear just once. Of the sample, about 3.5% is held by the ten largest clones.

CDR1 and CDR2 are drawn from the germline V gene (reference sequence): MNHEY, SMNVEV. Cut back by 2 bases and 5 bases, the V and J ends lie 6 bases apart. The CDR3, from cysteine to phenylalanine, totals 13 residues. The sequence is cut down to CDR3 DNA, 39 bases in frame from base 1. Notes on this clone: The specificity of this receptor is unknown. No qualities accompany the bases; no much larger clone lies one base away.

The chain is made from TRBV27 and TRBJ2-2; possibly the D gene is TRBD2, per 5 matching bases. Sequencing was performed on PBMCs. The clonotype comes from a middle-aged man in good health and CMV-seronegative. The CDR3 region: CASSLRGTGELFF. In nucleotides, the sequence is TGTGCCAGCAGTTTAAGAGGGACCGGGGAGCTGTTTTTT.